This T cell receptor beta chain came from a study of cytomegalovirus exposure and HLA in healthy donors. This CDR3 region has 14 residues. The V end was cut by 4 bases, the J end by 2 bases, with 13 bases between. The germline V gene encodes CDR1 SGHDT and CDR2 YYEEEE. This clone was picked up one time. The PCR contained 60 Vbeta and 13 Jbeta primers. Generated by immunoSEQ multiplex PCR, the TCRdb table keeps only in-frame clones and is missing some. The repertoire holds about 200,000 clones, with over 75% as singletons. V usage is TRBV5-6 and J usage is TRBJ2-7; D perhaps matches TRBD1 (5 bases). Sequencing was done on a sample of PBMCs. This TCR derives from a male donor in good health and CMV-seronegative. The CDR3 spells CASSRREQAYEQYF. CDR3 DNA: TGTGCCAGCAGCCGTCGTGAACAGGCCTACGAGCAGTACTTC.